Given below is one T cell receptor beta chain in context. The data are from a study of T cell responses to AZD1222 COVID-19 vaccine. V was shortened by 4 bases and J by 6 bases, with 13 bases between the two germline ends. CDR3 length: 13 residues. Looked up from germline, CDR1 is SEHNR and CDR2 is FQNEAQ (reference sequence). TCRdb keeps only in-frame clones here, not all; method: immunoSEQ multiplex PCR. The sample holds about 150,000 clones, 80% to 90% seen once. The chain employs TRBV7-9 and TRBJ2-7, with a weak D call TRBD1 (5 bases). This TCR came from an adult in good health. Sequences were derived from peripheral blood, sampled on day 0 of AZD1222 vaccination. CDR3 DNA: TGTGCCAGCAGCTCAGGTGGACACGGCGAGCAGTACTTC. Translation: CASSSGGHGEQYF.